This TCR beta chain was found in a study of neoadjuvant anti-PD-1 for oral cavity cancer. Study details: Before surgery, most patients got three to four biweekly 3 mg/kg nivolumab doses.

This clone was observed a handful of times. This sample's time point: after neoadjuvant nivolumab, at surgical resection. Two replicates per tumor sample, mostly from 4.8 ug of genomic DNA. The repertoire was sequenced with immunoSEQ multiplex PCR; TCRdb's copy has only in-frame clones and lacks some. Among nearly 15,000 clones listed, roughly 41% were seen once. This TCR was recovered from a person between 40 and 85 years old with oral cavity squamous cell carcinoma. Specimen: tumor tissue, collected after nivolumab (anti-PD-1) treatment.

CDR3 loop: CASSSRRLAVTPYEQYF. As DNA, the CDR3 is TGTGCCAGCAGTTCACGACGACTAGCGGTTACCCCCTACGAGCAGTACTTC. V usage is TRBV2 and J usage is TRBJ2-7; TRBD2 agrees at 9 bases. Looked up from germline, CDR1 is SNHLY and CDR2 is FYNNEI. The CDR3 spans 17 residues. Trimming at V came to 5 bases and at J to 2 bases, leaving 13 bases not matched to a gene.